This T cell receptor beta chain derives from a study of blood T cell repertoires in COVID-19. Study in general: COVID-19 samples collected from the United States, Italy and Spain covered acute and convalescent phases. PBMCs, B-cell-depleted T cells, or T cells provided the cDNA or gDNA that made up the material.

Unmatched junction bases numbered 7, after V lost 3 bases and J lost 4 bases. The CDR3 has 16 residues. Germline-derived CDR1 and CDR2 are DFQATT and SNEGSKA (reference sequence). Per the original data handling: Reference gene primer amplification yielded estimated nucleated cell counts. The repertoire was sequenced with immunoSEQ multiplex PCR; TCRdb's copy has only in-frame clones and lacks some. D and trimming come from the DNA, and the V and J calls and clone size come from that table. The data contain tens of thousands of clones, roughly 77% of them singletons. This TCR derives from a human donor in a cohort sampled during active COVID-19. Specimen: peripheral blood. The gene calls are TRBV20-1 and TRBJ2-1; the match to TRBD2 covers 12 bases. In DNA form, the CDR3 reads TGCAGTGCTAGTCCTGGACTAGCGGGGACATACAATGAGCAGTTCTTC. Amino acids: CSASPGLAGTYNEQFF.